This TCR beta chain was recovered during a study of T cell repertoires in cytomegalovirus infection. Study in general: The study used recently identified HLA-C-restricted and well-studied HLA-B-restricted CMV epitopes. From public TCR beta signatures came an indication of both CMV infection and matching HLA type.

General study results and limits: CMV-specific TCR beta clonotypes restricted by HLA-C dominated the ex vivo response. Cumulative public TCR beta family frequency identified CMV carriers with the relevant HLA.

A single record per CDR3 protein comes from TCRdb applying MiXCR to the reads. The table has more than 110,000 distinct CDR3 sequences, around 32% seen once. In the case of this clonotype: Its specificity is unknown.

J was trimmed by 1 base and V by 7 bases; bases with no gene match: 10. The CDR3 extends over 18 amino acids. Germline CDR1 is SNHLY and CDR2 is FYNNEI. The sequenced sample was CD8+ T cells from cultured PBMCs, obtained from culture after CMV antigen stimulation. The clonotype was recovered from a human donor in good health (CMV status not recorded). Some clones in this sample may be carry-over from other donors' samples. The chain recombines TRBV2 with TRBJ2-1; 13 bases match TRBD2. The CDR3 sequence: CASTGTSGGAGSYNEQFF. CDR3 in DNA: TGTGCCAGCACCGGAACTAGCGGGGGGGCAGGTTCCTACAATGAGCAGTTCTTC.